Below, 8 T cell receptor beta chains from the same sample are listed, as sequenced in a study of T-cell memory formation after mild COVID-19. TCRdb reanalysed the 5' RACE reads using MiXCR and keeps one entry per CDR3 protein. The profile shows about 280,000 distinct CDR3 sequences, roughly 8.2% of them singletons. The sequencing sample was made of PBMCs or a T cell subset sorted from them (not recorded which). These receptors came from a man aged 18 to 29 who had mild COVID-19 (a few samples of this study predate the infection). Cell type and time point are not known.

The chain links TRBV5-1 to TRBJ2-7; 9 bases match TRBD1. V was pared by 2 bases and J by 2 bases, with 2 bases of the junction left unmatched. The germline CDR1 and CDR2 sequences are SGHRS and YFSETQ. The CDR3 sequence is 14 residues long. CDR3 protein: CASSFGTGTYEQYF. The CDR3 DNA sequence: TGCGCCAGCAGCTTTGGGACAGGGACCTACGAGCAGTACTTC.

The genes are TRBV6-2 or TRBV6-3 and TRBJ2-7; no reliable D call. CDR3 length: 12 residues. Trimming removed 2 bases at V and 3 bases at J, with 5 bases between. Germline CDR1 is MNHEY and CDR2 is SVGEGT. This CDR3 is CASSYPDYEQYV. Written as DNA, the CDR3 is TGTGCCAGCAGTTACCCAGACTACGAGCAGTACGTC.

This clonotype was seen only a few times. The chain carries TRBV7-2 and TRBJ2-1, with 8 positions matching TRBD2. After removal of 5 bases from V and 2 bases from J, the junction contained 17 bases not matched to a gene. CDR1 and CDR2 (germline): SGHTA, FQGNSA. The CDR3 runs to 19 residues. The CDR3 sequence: CASSLKGGTSWRTYNEQFF. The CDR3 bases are TGTGCCAGCAGCCTAAAGGGGGGGACTAGTTGGAGGACCTACAATGAGCAGTTCTTC.

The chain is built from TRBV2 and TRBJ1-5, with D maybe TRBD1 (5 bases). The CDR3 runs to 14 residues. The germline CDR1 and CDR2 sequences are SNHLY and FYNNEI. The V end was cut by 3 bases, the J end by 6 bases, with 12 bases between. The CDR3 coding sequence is TGTGCCAGCAGTGACAGGGAGGGTGGTCAGCCCCAGCATTTT. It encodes CASSDREGGQPQHF. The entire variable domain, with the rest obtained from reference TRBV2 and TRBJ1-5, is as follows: EPEVTQTPSHQVTQMGQEVILRCVPISNHLYFYWYRQILGQKVEFLVSFYNNEISEKSEIFDDQFSVERPDGSNFTLKIRSTKLEDSAMYFCASSDREGGQPQHFGDGTRLSIL.

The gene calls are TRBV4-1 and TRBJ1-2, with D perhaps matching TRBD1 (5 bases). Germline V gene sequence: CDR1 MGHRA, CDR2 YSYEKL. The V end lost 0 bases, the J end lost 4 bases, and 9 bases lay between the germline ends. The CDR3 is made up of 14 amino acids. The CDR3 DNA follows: TGCGCCAGCAGCCAAGACCTCAGGGCCTATGGCTACACCTTC. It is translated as CASSQDLRAYGYTF.

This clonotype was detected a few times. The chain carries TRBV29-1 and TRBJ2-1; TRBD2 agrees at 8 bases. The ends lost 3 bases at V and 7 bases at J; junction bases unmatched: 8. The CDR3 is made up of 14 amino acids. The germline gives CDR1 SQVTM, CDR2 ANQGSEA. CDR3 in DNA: TGCAGCGTTGATCGAGCGGGGGTGAGGAATGAGCAGTTCTTC. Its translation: CSVDRAGVRNEQFF.

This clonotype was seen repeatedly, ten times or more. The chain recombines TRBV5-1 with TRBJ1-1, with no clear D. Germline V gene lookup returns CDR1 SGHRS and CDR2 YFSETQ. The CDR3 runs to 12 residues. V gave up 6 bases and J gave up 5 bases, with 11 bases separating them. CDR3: CASKDSGTEAFF. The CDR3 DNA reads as TGCGCCAGCAAAGACTCGGGTACTGAAGCTTTCTTT.

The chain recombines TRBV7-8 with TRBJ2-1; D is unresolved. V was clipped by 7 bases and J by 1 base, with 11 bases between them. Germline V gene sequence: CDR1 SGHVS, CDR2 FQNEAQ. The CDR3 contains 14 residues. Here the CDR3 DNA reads TGTGCCAGCAACCAAGGTAGTTCCTACAATGAGCAGTTCTTC. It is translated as CASNQGSSYNEQFF.